These T cell receptor beta chains were read from a single sample in a study. TCRdb used MiXCR to reprocess the RT-PCR reads, holding one entry per CDR3 protein. The sample has more than 600,000 distinct CDR3 sequences, approximately 14% seen once; the top ten hold about 3.6%. The material sequenced was memory CD4+ T cells from blood. These receptors were taken from a female donor in good health, serving as a healthy control. The CDR3 runs from the conserved cysteine through the conserved F or W. Each record gives: D gene, V gene, J gene, clone size, CDR3 DNA, CDR3 protein. A D gene is named only where the DNA matches it firmly. Size is omitted from some rows. Given values are once, few, many or a class for expanded clones.

D gene: .; V gene: TRBV5-6; J gene: TRBJ2-1; clone size: many; CDR3 DNA: TGTGCCAGCAGCTTGGGAGTCATAGATGCCAATGAGCAGTTCTTC; CDR3 protein: CASSLGVIDANEQFF
D gene: .; V gene: TRBV5-1; J gene: TRBJ2-5; clone size: .; CDR3 DNA: TGCGCCAGCAGCGCCCCGGGAGCGGAGACCCAGTACTTC; CDR3 protein: CASSAPGAETQYF
D gene: .; V gene: TRBV12-3/TRBV12-4; J gene: TRBJ1-5; clone size: many; CDR3 DNA: TGTGCCAGCAGTTTACGGGGGGGCAATCAGCCCCAGCATTTT; CDR3 protein: CASSLRGGNQPQHF
D gene: TRBD2; V gene: TRBV30; J gene: TRBJ2-1; clone size: .; CDR3 DNA: TGTGCCTGGAGTGTACGGGGACTAGCGGACAATGAGCAGTTCTTC; CDR3 protein: CAWSVRGLADNEQFF
D gene: .; V gene: TRBV6-2/TRBV6-3; J gene: TRBJ2-7; clone size: few; CDR3 DNA: TGTGCCAGCAGTACCCCCCCGTTCGAGCAGTACTTC; CDR3 protein: CASSTPPFEQYF
D gene: .; V gene: TRBV20-1; J gene: TRBJ1-5; clone size: .; CDR3 DNA: TGCAGTGCACGGCGGGGTCTCGACAGCGGACAGCCCCAGCATTTT; CDR3 protein: CSARRGLDSGQPQHF
D gene: TRBD2; V gene: TRBV6-1; J gene: TRBJ2-3; clone size: few; CDR3 DNA: TGTGCCAGCAGTGACCCGGGAGGCCCGTCGGGCACAGATACGCAGTATTTT; CDR3 protein: CASSDPGGPSGTDTQYF
D gene: .; V gene: TRBV3-1; J gene: TRBJ2-7; clone size: few; CDR3 DNA: TGTGCCAGCAGCCAAGATCGGGGCAGCACCTACGAGCAGTACTTC; CDR3 protein: CASSQDRGSTYEQYF
D gene: TRBD2; V gene: TRBV12-3/TRBV12-4; J gene: TRBJ2-5; clone size: .; CDR3 DNA: TGTGCCAGCAGTTCCGGGGGGGTCGGTTGGGTGGAGACCCAGTACTTC; CDR3 protein: CASSSGGVGWVETQYF
D gene: TRBD1; V gene: TRBV7-8; J gene: TRBJ2-1; clone size: few; CDR3 DNA: TGTGCCAGCAGCCGTAGTGGGACAGCGAACAATGAGCAGTTCTTC; CDR3 protein: CASSRSGTANNEQFF
D gene: TRBD1; V gene: TRBV7-6; J gene: TRBJ2-7; clone size: .; CDR3 DNA: TGTGCCAGCAGCCAAAGGACAGGGGGCGCGGCCGAGCAGTACTTC; CDR3 protein: CASSQRTGGAAEQYF
D gene: .; V gene: TRBV30; J gene: TRBJ1-5; clone size: .; CDR3 DNA: TGTGCCTGGAGTGCCCGGGGGGCGATCGTCGGTCAGCCCCAGCATTTT; CDR3 protein: CAWSARGAIVGQPQHF
D gene: TRBD1; V gene: TRBV10-3; J gene: TRBJ2-5; clone size: many; CDR3 DNA: TGTGCCATCAGTGATCGGGGACAGGCCCAAGAGACCCAGTACTTC; CDR3 protein: CAISDRGQAQETQYF
D gene: TRBD1; V gene: TRBV18; J gene: TRBJ2-1; clone size: few; CDR3 DNA: TGTGCCAGCTCACCACCGACAGGGGCGGACAATGAGCAGTTCTTC; CDR3 protein: CASSPPTGADNEQFF
D gene: .; V gene: TRBV5-1; J gene: TRBJ1-6; clone size: .; CDR3 DNA: TGCGCCAGCAGCTTGGGTCGAGGGAACCTTAATAATTCACCCCTCCACTTT; CDR3 protein: CASSLGRGNLNNSPLHF
D gene: TRBD2; V gene: TRBV4-2; J gene: TRBJ2-1; clone size: many; CDR3 DNA: TGTGCCAGCAGCCGCGGCGGGAGGGGGAATGAGCAGTTCTTC; CDR3 protein: CASSRGGRGNEQFF
D gene: TRBD1; V gene: TRBV9; J gene: TRBJ2-1; clone size: few; CDR3 DNA: TGTGCCAGCAGCCTTACAGGGGCCCTTGGCTCCTACAATGAGCAGTTCTTC; CDR3 protein: CASSLTGALGSYNEQFF
D gene: .; V gene: TRBV7-6; J gene: TRBJ1-2; clone size: .; CDR3 DNA: TGTGCCAGCAGCAGGGTAGGGGGTCGCGATGGCTACACCTTC; CDR3 protein: CASSRVGGRDGYTF